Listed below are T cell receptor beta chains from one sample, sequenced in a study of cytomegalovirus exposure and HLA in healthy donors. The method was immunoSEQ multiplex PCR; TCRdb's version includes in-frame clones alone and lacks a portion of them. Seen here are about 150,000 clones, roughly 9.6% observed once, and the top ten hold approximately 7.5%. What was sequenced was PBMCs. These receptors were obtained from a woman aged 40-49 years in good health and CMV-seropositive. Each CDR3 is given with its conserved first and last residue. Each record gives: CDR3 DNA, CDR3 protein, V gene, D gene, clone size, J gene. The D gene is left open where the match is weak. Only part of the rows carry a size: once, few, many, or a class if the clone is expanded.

TGTGCCAGCAGCTTGGGTAGCGGGGTTCTATACGAGCAGTACTTC | CASSLGSGVLYEQYF | TRBV5-4 | TRBD2 | few | TRBJ2-7
TGCGCCAGCAGAGAGACAGGACCCATGGCTGAAGCTTTCTTT | CASRETGPMAEAFF | TRBV10-2 | NA | NA | TRBJ1-1
TGTGCCAGCTGTCGAGGGGACAGGGTCTATGGCTACACCTTC | CASCRGDRVYGYTF | TRBV6-5 | TRBD1 | few | TRBJ1-2
TGCGCCAGCAGCTTGAGGGGAACACAGGGTCGGTACGGTGAGCAGTTCTTC | CASSLRGTQGRYGEQFF | TRBV5-1 | NA | NA | TRBJ2-1
TGTGCCAGCAGTCGGGACAGGGGGAATGGCTACACCTTC | CASSRDRGNGYTF | TRBV6-5 | TRBD1 | NA | TRBJ1-2
TGCAGCGTTGATGGCCTCGGGAATGAGCAGTTCTTC | CSVDGLGNEQFF | TRBV29-1 | NA | NA | TRBJ2-1
TGTGCCAGCAGTGAATTACGGGGGGCTGATGACGAGCAGTACTTC | CASSELRGADDEQYF | TRBV6-1 | NA | few | TRBJ2-7
TGTGCCAGCAGCTTCCGACCGGGACAGCAAGAGACCCAGTACTTC | CASSFRPGQQETQYF | TRBV7-7 | TRBD1 | NA | TRBJ2-5
TGTGCCGCAGGGGCTGGGACAGCCTCGGGTGAGCAGTACTTC | CAAGAGTASGEQYF | TRBV10-3 | TRBD1 | few | TRBJ2-7
TGTGCCAGCTCACCATCGCCGGGACTTGCTCGCCACGAGCAGTACTTC | CASSPSPGLARHEQYF | TRBV18 | NA | few | TRBJ2-7
TGTGCCATCAGGAGGGGACTAGAAGCCGGGGAGCTGTTTTTT | CAIRRGLEAGELFF | TRBV10-3 | TRBD2 | few | TRBJ2-2
TGCGCCAGCAGCTCGGGACTAGCGGCAGATACGCAGTATTTT | CASSSGLAADTQYF | TRBV5-1 | TRBD2 | few | TRBJ2-3
TGTGCCAGCAATCGACAATTTGCAACTAATGAAAAACTGTTTTTT | CASNRQFATNEKLFF | TRBV2 | NA | NA | TRBJ1-4
TGCAGCGTAGCCCCCGGGCTAGCGGGGGACGGGGAGACCCAGTACTTC | CSVAPGLAGDGETQYF | TRBV29-1 | TRBD2 | few | TRBJ2-5
TGTGCCAGTAGTATAATGGGACAGAGCACCGGGGAGCTGTTTTTT | CASSIMGQSTGELFF | TRBV19 | TRBD1 | few | TRBJ2-2
TGTGCCAGCAGCGTCCCGGGACATGAAGAGACCCAGTACTTC | CASSVPGHEETQYF | TRBV5-4 | NA | few | TRBJ2-5
TGTGCCAGTAGTATTGGACTCCTTAGCAATCAGCCCCAGCATTTT | CASSIGLLSNQPQHF | TRBV19 | NA | few | TRBJ1-5
TGTGCCAGCAGTTCCAGGGGTTCAGATACGCAGTATTTT | CASSSRGSDTQYF | TRBV7-7 | NA | NA | TRBJ2-3
TGTGCCAGCAGCTACGGACAGGCAACTCGTACGAACACTGAAGCTTTCTTT | CASSYGQATRTNTEAFF | TRBV11-2 | TRBD1 | NA | TRBJ1-1
TGCGCCAGCAGCCAAGAAGGTGGGGACAGGGACGTTCAACATTTT | CASSQEGGDRDVQHF | TRBV4-1 | TRBD1 | NA | TRBJ1-5
TGCGCCAGCAGCCCGAACGGGAGTCCCGCTACGACCCTCCACTTT | CASSPNGSPATTLHF | TRBV5-1 | NA | NA | TRBJ1-6
TGTGCCAGCAGTCTACAGGGTACGGATCAGCCCCAGCATTTT | CASSLQGTDQPQHF | TRBV2 | NA | few | TRBJ1-5
TGTGCCAGCAGCTTAGACATACTGAACACTGAAGCTTTCTTT | CASSLDILNTEAFF | TRBV11-1 | NA | NA | TRBJ1-1
TGTGCCAGCAGCTTAGGGGACACCCTTGATCTGTACTTC | CASSLGDTLDLYF | TRBV7-9 | NA | few | TRBJ2-7
TGCAGCGTGGGAGAGGGTCCGACTTCTGGCTACACCTTC | CSVGEGPTSGYTF | TRBV29-1 | NA | NA | TRBJ1-2
TGCGCCAGCAGCCAAATGGACAGGGGGTTCAATCAGCCCCAGCATTTT | CASSQMDRGFNQPQHF | TRBV4-1 | TRBD1 | few | TRBJ1-5
TGTGCCAGTAGTAAAACAGGGGTAAGGGACACCGGGGAGCTGTTTTTT | CASSKTGVRDTGELFF | TRBV19 | TRBD1 | NA | TRBJ2-2
TGTGCCAGCAGTGAGCGTAGCAATCAGCCCCAGCATTTT | CASSERSNQPQHF | TRBV6-4 | NA | few | TRBJ1-5
TGTGCCAGCAGCCCAGCGACCGGGGAGTCCACTGAAGCTTTCTTT | CASSPATGESTEAFF | TRBV11-2 | NA | few | TRBJ1-1
TGTGCCAGCAGCCCCGGCGGGGGATCGTGGGAAAAACTGTTTTTT | CASSPGGGSWEKLFF | TRBV14 | NA | many | TRBJ1-4
TGTGCCAGCAGTACCGGGACTAGCGGTTACGAGCAGTACTTC | CASSTGTSGYEQYF | TRBV6-1 | TRBD2 | NA | TRBJ2-7
TGCGCCAGCAGTTTGGGGACAGGGGGTTACGAGCAGTACTTC | CASSLGTGGYEQYF | TRBV5-1 | TRBD1 | few | TRBJ2-7
TGTGCCAGCAGTTTACAGGGATCCGGGGCCAACGTCCTGACTTTC | CASSLQGSGANVLTF | TRBV27 | NA | NA | TRBJ2-6
TGTGCCACCAGACAGGGCTTTAATTCACCCCTCCACTTT | CATRQGFNSPLHF | TRBV27 | TRBD1 | NA | TRBJ1-6
TGTGCCATCAGTGAGTCCGCTGCGCAGGGGAGCCATGGCTACACCTTC | CAISESAAQGSHGYTF | TRBV10-3 | NA | NA | TRBJ1-2
TGTGCCAGCAGCGAAATGACTAGCGGGGGGACTCGGGAGCAGTACTTC | CASSEMTSGGTREQYF | TRBV7-8 | TRBD2 | few | TRBJ2-7
TGTGCCAGCAATCAACCGACCCTCAGGGAGACCCAGTACTTC | CASNQPTLRETQYF | TRBV2 | NA | NA | TRBJ2-5
TGTGCCAGCAGCCTGGACAGGGGATCGGGTCGCACTGAAGCTTTCTTT | CASSLDRGSGRTEAFF | TRBV7-9 | TRBD1 | few | TRBJ1-1
TGCGCCAGCAGCTTGCAGGGCGGGGGGCAAGAGACCCAGTACTTC | CASSLQGGGQETQYF | TRBV5-1 | TRBD2 | NA | TRBJ2-5
TGTGCCAGCAGCCAAGACGGGGGCAGGGGGCTCGGCGAGCAGTACTTC | CASSQDGGRGLGEQYF | TRBV14 | TRBD1 | NA | TRBJ2-7
TGTGCCAGCAGCGCTGCTCCAGGGGAAGCTTTCTTT | CASSAAPGEAFF | TRBV11-1 | NA | NA | TRBJ1-1
TGTGCCAGTAGTAGCGGGGTCGTTGCAACTAATGAAAAACTGTTTTTT | CASSSGVVATNEKLFF | TRBV19 | NA | many | TRBJ1-4
TGCGCCAGCAGTGAGGTCTCGAGGAATGAGCAGTTCTTC | CASSEVSRNEQFF | TRBV10-2 | NA | few | TRBJ2-1
TGTGCCAGCAGTGACTTTCGGGACAGGGGATCCAACTATGGCTACACCTTC | CASSDFRDRGSNYGYTF | TRBV6-1 | TRBD1 | large | TRBJ1-2
TGTGCCAGCAGTGAAGCGGTTTTTGGAGGGCGGGGTACTAATGAAAAACTGTTTTTT | CASSEAVFGGRGTNEKLFF | TRBV2 | NA | NA | TRBJ1-4
TGTGCCGGAGAGGGACTAGCGGGAGAGACCCAGTACTTC | CAGEGLAGETQYF | TRBV2 | TRBD2 | few | TRBJ2-5
TGTGCCAGCAGCTTAGCGCAAACCGCGGGGGCCTCGGCGAATCAGCCCCAGCATTTT | CASSLAQTAGASANQPQHF | TRBV7-8 | NA | few | TRBJ1-5
TGTGCCAGCAGCTTAGGGGCCGGGGTATATGGCTACACCTTC | CASSLGAGVYGYTF | TRBV7-9 | NA | NA | TRBJ1-2
TGTGCCAGTAGTATTAGGGGGCCCCGCGAGCTGTTTTTT | CASSIRGPRELFF | TRBV19 | TRBD1 | NA | TRBJ2-2
TGTGCCAGCTCACCTTCGGACAGGGGGCGGCAAGAGACCCAGTACTTC | CASSPSDRGRQETQYF | TRBV18 | TRBD1 | NA | TRBJ2-5
TGTGCCAGTAGTATAGAACCGAGCTACGAGCAGTACTTC | CASSIEPSYEQYF | TRBV19 | NA | NA | TRBJ2-7
TGTGCCAGCAGCTTCGGGACAGGGCCTTCCTACGAGCAGTACTTC | CASSFGTGPSYEQYF | TRBV7-2 | TRBD1 | few | TRBJ2-7
TGTGCCAGCAGCGGGGATACGGGAGGGACTAGCGGGGGTCTATGGAATGAGCAGTTCTTC | CASSGDTGGTSGGLWNEQFF | TRBV9 | TRBD2 | few | TRBJ2-1